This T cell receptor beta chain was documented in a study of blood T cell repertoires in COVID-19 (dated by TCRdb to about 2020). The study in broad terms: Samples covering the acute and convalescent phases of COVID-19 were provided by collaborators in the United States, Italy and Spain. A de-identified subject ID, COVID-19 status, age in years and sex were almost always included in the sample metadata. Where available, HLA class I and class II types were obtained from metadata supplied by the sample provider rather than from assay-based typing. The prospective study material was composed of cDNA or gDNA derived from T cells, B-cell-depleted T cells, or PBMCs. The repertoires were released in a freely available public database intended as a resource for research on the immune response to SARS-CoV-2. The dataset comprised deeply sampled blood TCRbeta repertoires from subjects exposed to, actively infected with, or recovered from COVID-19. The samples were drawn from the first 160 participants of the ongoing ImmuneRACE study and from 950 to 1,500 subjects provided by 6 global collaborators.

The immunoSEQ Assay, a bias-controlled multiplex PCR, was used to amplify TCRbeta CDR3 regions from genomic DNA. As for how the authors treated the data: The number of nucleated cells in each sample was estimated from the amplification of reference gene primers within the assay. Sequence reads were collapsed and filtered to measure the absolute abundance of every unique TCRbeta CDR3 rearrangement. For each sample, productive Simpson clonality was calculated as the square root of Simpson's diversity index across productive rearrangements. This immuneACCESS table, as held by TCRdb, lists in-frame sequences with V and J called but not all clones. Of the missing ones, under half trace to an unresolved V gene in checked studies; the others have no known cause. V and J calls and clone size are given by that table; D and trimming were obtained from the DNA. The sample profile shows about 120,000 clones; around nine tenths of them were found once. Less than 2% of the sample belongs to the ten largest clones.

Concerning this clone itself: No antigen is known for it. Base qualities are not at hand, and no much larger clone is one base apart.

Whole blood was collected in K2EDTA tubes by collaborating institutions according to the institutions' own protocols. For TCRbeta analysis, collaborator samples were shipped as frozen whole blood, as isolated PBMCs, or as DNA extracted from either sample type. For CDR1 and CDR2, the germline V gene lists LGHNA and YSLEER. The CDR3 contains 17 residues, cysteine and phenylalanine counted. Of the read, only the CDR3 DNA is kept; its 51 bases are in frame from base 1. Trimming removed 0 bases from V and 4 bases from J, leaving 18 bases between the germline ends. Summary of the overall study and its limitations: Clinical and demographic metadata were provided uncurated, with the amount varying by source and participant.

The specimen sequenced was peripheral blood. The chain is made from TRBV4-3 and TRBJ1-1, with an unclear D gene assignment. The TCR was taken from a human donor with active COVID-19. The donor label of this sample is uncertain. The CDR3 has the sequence CASSQDVLNRVSTEAFF. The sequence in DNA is TGCGCCAGCAGCCAAGACGTCCTTAACCGGGTATCCACTGAAGCTTTCTTT.